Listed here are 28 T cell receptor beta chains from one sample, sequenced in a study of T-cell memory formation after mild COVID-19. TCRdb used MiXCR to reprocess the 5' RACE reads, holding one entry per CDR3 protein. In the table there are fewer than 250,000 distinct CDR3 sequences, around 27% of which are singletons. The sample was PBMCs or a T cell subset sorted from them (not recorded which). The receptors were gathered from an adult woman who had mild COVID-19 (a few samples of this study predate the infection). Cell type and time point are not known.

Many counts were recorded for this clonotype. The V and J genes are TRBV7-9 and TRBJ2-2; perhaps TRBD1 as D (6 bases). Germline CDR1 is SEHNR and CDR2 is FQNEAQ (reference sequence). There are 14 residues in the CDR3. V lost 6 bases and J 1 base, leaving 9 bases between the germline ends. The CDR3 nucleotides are TGTGCCAGCAGTAGGACAGAGAACACCGGGGAGCTGTTTTTT. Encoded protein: CASSRTENTGELFF.

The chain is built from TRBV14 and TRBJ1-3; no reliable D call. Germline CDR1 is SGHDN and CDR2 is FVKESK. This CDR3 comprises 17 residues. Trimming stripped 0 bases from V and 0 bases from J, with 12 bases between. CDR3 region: CASSQEFGPYSGNTIYF. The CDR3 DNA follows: TGTGCCAGCAGCCAAGAATTTGGGCCTTACTCTGGAAACACCATATATTTT.

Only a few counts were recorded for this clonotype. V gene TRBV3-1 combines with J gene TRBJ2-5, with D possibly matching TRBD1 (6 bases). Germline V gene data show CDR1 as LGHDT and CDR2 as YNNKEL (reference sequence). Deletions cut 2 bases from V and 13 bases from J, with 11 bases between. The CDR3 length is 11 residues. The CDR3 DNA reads TGTGCCAGCAGCCAACTGGACAGTGTGTACTTC. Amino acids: CASSQLDSVYF.

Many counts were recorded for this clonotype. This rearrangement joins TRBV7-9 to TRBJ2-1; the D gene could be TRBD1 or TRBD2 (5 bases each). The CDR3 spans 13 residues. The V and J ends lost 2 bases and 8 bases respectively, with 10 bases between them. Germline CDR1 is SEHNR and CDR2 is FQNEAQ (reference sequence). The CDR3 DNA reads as TGTGCCAGCAGCTTATTTGTGGGGGATGAGCAGTTCTTC. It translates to CASSLFVGDEQFF.

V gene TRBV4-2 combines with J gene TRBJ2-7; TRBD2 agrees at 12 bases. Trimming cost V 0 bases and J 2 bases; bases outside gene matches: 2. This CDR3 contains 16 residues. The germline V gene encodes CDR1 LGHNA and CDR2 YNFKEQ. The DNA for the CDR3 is TGTGCCAGCAGCCAAGACGGACTAGCGGGAACCTACGAGCAGTACTTC. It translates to CASSQDGLAGTYEQYF.

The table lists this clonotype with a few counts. The CDR3 region is CATSRVGLAGGYEQFF. The CDR3 DNA is TGTGCCACCAGCAGAGTGGGACTAGCGGGGGGCTATGAGCAGTTCTTC. The V gene is TRBV15, the J gene TRBJ2-1, with TRBD2 identical over 15 bases. This CDR3 comprises 16 residues. V shed 1 base, J shed 8 bases, and the junction held 3 bases outside the gene matches. Germline CDR1 reads LNHNV; CDR2 reads YYDKDF (reference sequence).

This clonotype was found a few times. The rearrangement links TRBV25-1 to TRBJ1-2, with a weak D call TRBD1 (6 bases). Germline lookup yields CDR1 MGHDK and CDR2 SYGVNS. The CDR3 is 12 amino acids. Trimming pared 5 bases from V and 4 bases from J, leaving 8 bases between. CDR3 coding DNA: TGTGCCAGCAGTAAACAGGGCTATGGCTACACCTTC. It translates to CASSKQGYGYTF.

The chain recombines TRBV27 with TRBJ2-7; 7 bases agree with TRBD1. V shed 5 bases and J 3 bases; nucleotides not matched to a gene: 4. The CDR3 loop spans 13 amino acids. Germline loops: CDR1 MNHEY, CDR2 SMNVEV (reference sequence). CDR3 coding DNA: TGTGCCAGCAGTATCGGACAGGTCTACGAGCAGTACTTC. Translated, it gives CASSIGQVYEQYF.

The CDR3 here is CSALGQVTDTQYF. The CDR3 region has the DNA TGCAGCGCCTTGGGACAGGTAACAGATACGCAGTATTTT. This chain joins TRBV29-1 and TRBJ2-3; 8 nucleotides align to TRBD1. Unmatched junction bases numbered 6, after V lost 7 bases and J lost 3 bases. CDR1 is SQVTM, CDR2 ANQGSEA, per germline. The CDR3 extends over 13 amino acids.

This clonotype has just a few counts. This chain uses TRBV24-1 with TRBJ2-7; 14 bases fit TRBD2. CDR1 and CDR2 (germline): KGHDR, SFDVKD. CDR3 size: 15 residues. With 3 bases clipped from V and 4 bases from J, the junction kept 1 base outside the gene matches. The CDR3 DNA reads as TGTGCCACCAGTGATGGGACTAGCGGGAGATACGAGCAGTACTTC. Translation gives CATSDGTSGRYEQYF.

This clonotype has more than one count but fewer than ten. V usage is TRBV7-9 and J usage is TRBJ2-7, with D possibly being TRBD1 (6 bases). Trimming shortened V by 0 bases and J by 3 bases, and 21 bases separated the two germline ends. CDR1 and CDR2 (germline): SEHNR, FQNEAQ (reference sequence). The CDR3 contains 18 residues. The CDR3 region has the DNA TGTGCCAGCAGCTTAGCGTCGGGGCCCCAGGGGAAACGCTACGAGCAGTACTTC. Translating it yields CASSLASGPQGKRYEQYF.

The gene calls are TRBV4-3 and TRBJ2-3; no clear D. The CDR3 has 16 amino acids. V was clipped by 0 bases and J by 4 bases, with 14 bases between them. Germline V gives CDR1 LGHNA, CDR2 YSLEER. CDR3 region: CASSQDGSGFPDTQYF. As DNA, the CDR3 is TGCGCCAGCAGCCAAGATGGTAGTGGGTTCCCAGATACGCAGTATTTT.

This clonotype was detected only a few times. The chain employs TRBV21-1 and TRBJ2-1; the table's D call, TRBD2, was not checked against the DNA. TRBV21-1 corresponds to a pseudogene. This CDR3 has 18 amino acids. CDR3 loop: CASSPKGQAGLSYNEQFF. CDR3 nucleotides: TGTGCCAGCAGCCCAAAAGGCCAAGCGGGGTTGTCCTACAATGAGCAGTTCTTC.

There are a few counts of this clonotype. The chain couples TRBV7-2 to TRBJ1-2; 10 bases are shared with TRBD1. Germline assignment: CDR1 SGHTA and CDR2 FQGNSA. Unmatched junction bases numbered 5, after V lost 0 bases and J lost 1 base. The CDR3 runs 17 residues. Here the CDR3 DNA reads TGTGCCAGCAGCTTAGCGACCGGGACAGGGGTTAACTATGGCTACACCTTC. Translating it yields CASSLATGTGVNYGYTF.

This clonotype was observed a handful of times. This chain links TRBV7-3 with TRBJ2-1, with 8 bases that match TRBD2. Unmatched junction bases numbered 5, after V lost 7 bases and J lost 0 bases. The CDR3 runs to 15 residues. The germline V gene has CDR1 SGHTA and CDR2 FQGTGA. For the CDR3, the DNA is TGTGCCAGCATCTTGCGGGGGGACTCCTACAATGAGCAGTTCTTC. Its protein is CASILRGDSYNEQFF.

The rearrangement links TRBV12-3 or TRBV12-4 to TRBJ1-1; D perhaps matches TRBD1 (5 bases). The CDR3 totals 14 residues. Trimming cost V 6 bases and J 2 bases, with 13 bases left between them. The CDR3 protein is CASRIGHFNTEAFF. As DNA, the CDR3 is TGTGCCAGCAGAATTGGACACTTCAACACTGAAGCTTTCTTT.

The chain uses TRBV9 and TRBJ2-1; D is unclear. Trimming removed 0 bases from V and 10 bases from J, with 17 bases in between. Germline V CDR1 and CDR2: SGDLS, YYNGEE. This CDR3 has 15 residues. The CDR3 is CASSVDLKEYGEQFF. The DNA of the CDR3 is TGTGCCAGCAGCGTAGATCTTAAGGAGTACGGGGAGCAGTTCTTC.

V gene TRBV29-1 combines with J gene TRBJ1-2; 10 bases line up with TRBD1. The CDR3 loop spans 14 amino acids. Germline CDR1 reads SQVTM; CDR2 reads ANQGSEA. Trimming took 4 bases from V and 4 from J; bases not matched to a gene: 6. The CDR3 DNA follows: TGCAGCGTTGGGGTGACAGGGGGCGGCTATGGCTACACCTTC. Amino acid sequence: CSVGVTGGGYGYTF.

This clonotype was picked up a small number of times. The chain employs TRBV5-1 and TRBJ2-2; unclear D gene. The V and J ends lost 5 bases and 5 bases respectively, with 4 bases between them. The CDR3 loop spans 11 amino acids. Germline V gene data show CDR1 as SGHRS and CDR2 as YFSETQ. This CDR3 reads CASSQTGELFF. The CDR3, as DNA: TGCGCCAGCAGTCAAACCGGGGAGCTGTTTTTT.

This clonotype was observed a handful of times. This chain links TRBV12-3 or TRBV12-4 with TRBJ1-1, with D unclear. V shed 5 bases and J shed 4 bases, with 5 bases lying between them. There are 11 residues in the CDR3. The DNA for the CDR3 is TGTGCCAGCAGTAGCGCCACTGAAGCTTTCTTT. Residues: CASSSATEAFF.

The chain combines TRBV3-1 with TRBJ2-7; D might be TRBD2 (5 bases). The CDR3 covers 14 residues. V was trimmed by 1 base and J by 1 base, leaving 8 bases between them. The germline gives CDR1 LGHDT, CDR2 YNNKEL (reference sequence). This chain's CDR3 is CASSQATGSYEQYF. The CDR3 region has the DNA TGTGCCAGCAGCCAAGCCACGGGATCCTACGAGCAGTACTTC.

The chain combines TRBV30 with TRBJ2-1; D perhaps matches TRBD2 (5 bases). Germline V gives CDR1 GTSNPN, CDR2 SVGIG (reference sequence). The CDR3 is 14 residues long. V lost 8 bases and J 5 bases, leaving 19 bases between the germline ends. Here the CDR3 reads CAATDGVRDNEQFF. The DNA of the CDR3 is TGTGCCGCCACCGACGGGGTAAGGGACAATGAGCAGTTCTTC.

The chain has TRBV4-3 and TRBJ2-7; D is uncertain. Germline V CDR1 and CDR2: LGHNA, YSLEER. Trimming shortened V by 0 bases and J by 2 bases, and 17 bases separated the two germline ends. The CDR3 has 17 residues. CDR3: CASSQDRMETGPYEQYF. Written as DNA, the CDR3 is TGCGCCAGCAGCCAAGATCGAATGGAGACCGGACCCTACGAGCAGTACTTC.

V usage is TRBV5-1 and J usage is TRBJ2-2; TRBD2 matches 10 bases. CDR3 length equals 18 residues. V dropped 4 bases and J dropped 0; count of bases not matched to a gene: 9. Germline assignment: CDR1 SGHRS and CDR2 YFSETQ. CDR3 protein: CASSVSGGPASNTGELFF. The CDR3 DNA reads TGCGCCAGCAGCGTTAGCGGGGGGCCGGCATCGAACACCGGGGAGCTGTTTTTT.

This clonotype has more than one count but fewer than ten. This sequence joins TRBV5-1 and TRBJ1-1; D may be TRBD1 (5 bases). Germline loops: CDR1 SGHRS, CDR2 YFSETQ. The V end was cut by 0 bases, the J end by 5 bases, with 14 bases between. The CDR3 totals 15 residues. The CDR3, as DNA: TGCGCCAGCAGCTTGGAGACCGGGACGTTGACTGAAGCTTTCTTT. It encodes CASSLETGTLTEAFF.

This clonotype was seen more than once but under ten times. The CDR3 reads CASSYPDRDYEQYF. The CDR3 nucleotides are TGTGCCAGCAGTTACCCGGACAGGGACTACGAGCAGTACTTC. This chain uses TRBV6-2 or TRBV6-3 with TRBJ2-7; 8 bases line up with TRBD1. The CDR3 consists of 14 residues. The V segment lost 2 bases and the J segment 3 bases; nucleotides outside the gene matches: 3. Germline V CDR1 and CDR2: MNHEY, SVGEGT.

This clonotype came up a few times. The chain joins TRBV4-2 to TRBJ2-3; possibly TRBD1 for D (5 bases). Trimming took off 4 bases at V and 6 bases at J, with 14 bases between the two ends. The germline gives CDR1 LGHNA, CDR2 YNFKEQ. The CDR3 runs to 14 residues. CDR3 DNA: TGTGCCAGCAGCCCCCGTAGGGGCGCCGATACGCAGTATTTT. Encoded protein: CASSPRRGADTQYF.

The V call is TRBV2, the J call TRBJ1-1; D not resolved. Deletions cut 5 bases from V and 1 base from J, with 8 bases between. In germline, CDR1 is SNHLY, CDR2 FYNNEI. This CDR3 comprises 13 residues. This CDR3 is CASSRAENTEAFF. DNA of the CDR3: TGTGCCAGCAGTAGGGCAGAGAACACTGAAGCTTTCTTT.